This T cell receptor beta chain was sequenced in a study of blood T cell repertoires in COVID-19. Germline values: CDR1 MNHNS, CDR2 SASEGT. The CDR3 is 15 amino acids. Trimming stripped 2 bases from V and 4 bases from J, with 14 bases between. Data came from immunoSEQ multiplex PCR; TCRdb stores just in-frame clones and leaves some out. This table has roughly 220,000 clones, around 90% appearing once. This clone was found a few times. What was sequenced was PBMCs or T cells enriched from blood (not recorded which). The rearrangement joins TRBV6-1 to TRBJ2-5; tentative D call: TRBD1 (8 bases). This receptor was identified in a woman aged 30 to 39 who had recovered from COVID-19. CDR3 in DNA: TGTGCCAGCAGTGAAAGACAGGGGAGGGGAGAGACCCAGTACTTC. Amino acids: CASSERQGRGETQYF.